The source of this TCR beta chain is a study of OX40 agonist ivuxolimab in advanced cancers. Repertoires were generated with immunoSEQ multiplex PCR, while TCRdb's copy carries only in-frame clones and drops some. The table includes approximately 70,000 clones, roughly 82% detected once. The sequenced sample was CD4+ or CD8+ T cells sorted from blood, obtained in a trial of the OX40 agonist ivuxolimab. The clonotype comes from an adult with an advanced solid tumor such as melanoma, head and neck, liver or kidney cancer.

CDR3: CAWSVVRSGQETQYF. The CDR3 nucleotides are TGTGCCTGGAGTGTAGTCAGGTCGGGCCAAGAGACCCAGTACTTC. This chain uses TRBV30 with TRBJ2-5; D is undetermined. The germline gives CDR1 GTSNPN, CDR2 SVGIG (reference sequence). The V and J ends lost 0 bases and 1 base respectively, with 12 bases between them. The CDR3 spans 15 residues.